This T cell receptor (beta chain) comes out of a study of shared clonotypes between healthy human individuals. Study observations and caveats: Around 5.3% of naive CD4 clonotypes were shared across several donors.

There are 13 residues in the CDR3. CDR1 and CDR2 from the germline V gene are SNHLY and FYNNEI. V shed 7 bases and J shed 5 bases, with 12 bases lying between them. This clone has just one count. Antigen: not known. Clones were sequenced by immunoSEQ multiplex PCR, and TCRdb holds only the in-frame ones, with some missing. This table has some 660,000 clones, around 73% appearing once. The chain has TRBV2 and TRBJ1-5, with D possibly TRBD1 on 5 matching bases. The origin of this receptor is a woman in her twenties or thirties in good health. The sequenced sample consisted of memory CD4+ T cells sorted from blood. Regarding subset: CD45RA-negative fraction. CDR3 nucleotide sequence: TGTGCCAGCAATTGGGGGGAGGATCAGCCCCAGCATTTT. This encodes CASNWGEDQPQHF. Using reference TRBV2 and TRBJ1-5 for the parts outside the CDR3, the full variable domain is EPEVTQTPSHQVTQMGQEVILRCVPISNHLYFYWYRQILGQKVEFLVSFYNNEISEKSEIFDDQFSVERPDGSNFTLKIRSTKLEDSAMYFCASNWGEDQPQHFGDGTRLSIL.